The rows below give T cell receptor beta chains drawn from one sample of a study of blood T cell repertoires in COVID-19. This table comes from immunoSEQ multiplex PCR, and its TCRdb copy is limited to in-frame clones, with some not included. The table includes tens of thousands of clones, around 92% detected once. Material for sequencing was peripheral blood. The receptors were gathered from a human donor in a cohort sampled during active COVID-19. Both conserved end residues are part of each CDR3. The order of the fields is D gene, J gene, clone size, V gene, CDR3 length, CDR3 DNA, CDR3 protein. The D gene is left open where the match is weak. Not every row has a clone size; where given, it reads once, few, many or a size class.

d_call: -
j_call: TRBJ2-3
clone_size: -
v_call: TRBV11-3
cdr3_length: 12
cdr3_nt: TGTGCCAGCAGCTCGGCGGAAGATACGCAGTATTTT
cdr3_aa: CASSSAEDTQYF

d_call: -
j_call: TRBJ2-1
clone_size: -
v_call: TRBV5-8
cdr3_length: 18
cdr3_nt: TGTGCCAGCAGCTTGGTTCTGGCTAGCGTGATCTCCTACAATGAGCAGTTCTTC
cdr3_aa: CASSLVLASVISYNEQFF

d_call: -
j_call: TRBJ2-2
clone_size: -
v_call: TRBV28
cdr3_length: 15
cdr3_nt: TGTGCCAGCAGCTTCGGCGGGGTCCAGGTCGGGGAGCTGTTTTTT
cdr3_aa: CASSFGGVQVGELFF

d_call: TRBD1
j_call: TRBJ1-1
clone_size: -
v_call: TRBV4-1
cdr3_length: 14
cdr3_nt: TGCGCCAGCAGGGACAGGGTGACGGGGGCCGAAGCTTTCTTT
cdr3_aa: CASRDRVTGAEAFF

d_call: -
j_call: TRBJ1-1
clone_size: few
v_call: TRBV7-2
cdr3_length: 12
cdr3_nt: TGTGCCAGCAGCCAACAGAACACTGAAGCTTTCTTT
cdr3_aa: CASSQQNTEAFF

d_call: TRBD1
j_call: TRBJ1-2
clone_size: -
v_call: TRBV5-1
cdr3_length: 14
cdr3_nt: TGCGCCAGCAGCTTGGGGGGACAGGGTTATGGCTACACCTTC
cdr3_aa: CASSLGGQGYGYTF

d_call: -
j_call: TRBJ2-3
clone_size: -
v_call: TRBV6-4
cdr3_length: 14
cdr3_nt: TGTGCCAGCAGTGACCCCCTCAGGGGAGATACGCAGTATTTT
cdr3_aa: CASSDPLRGDTQYF

d_call: -
j_call: TRBJ1-1
clone_size: -
v_call: TRBV9
cdr3_length: 24
cdr3_nt: TGTGCCAGCAGCGTAGCAATGGGGACAAGCTCTTCCTTGTCCTCGCTCTTCATGAACACTGAAGCTTTCTTT
cdr3_aa: CASSVAMGTSSSLSSLFMNTEAFF

d_call: -
j_call: TRBJ2-5
clone_size: -
v_call: TRBV5-3
cdr3_length: 12
cdr3_nt: TGTGCCAGAAGCCTAGCGAGATCGACCCAGTACTTC
cdr3_aa: CARSLARSTQYF

d_call: -
j_call: TRBJ1-3
clone_size: -
v_call: TRBV2
cdr3_length: 14
cdr3_nt: TGTGCCAGCAGTGGGCAGGGAACTGGAAACACCATATATTTT
cdr3_aa: CASSGQGTGNTIYF

d_call: TRBD1
j_call: TRBJ1-1
clone_size: -
v_call: TRBV5-8
cdr3_length: 14
cdr3_nt: TGTGCCAGCAGCCTTAGACAGGGTGTCACTGAAGCTTTCTTT
cdr3_aa: CASSLRQGVTEAFF

d_call: -
j_call: TRBJ2-7
clone_size: -
v_call: TRBV7-7
cdr3_length: 15
cdr3_nt: TGTGCTAGCAGCTTAGCTTTAGAGGGTGAAAACGAGCAGTACTTC
cdr3_aa: CASSLALEGENEQYF

d_call: -
j_call: TRBJ1-5
clone_size: -
v_call: TRBV18
cdr3_length: 13
cdr3_nt: TGTGCCAGCCGGGTCTCGCCCAATCAGCCCCAGCATTTT
cdr3_aa: CASRVSPNQPQHF

d_call: -
j_call: TRBJ1-6
clone_size: -
v_call: TRBV6-5
cdr3_length: 15
cdr3_nt: TGTGCCAGCACCCCCCGTTTAGCGGGGGATTTAGCCCTCCACTTT
cdr3_aa: CASTPRLAGDLALHF

d_call: -
j_call: TRBJ2-5
clone_size: -
v_call: TRBV7-3
cdr3_length: 18
cdr3_nt: TGTGCCAGCAGCTTAAGTTCGGAATTCGCGGGGGCGGGAGAGACCCAGTACTTC
cdr3_aa: CASSLSSEFAGAGETQYF

d_call: -
j_call: TRBJ1-6
clone_size: -
v_call: TRBV28
cdr3_length: 17
cdr3_nt: TGTGCCAGCAGCCTAGTTCCCCCGGGGACAAAGGATTCACCCCTCCACTTT
cdr3_aa: CASSLVPPGTKDSPLHF

d_call: -
j_call: TRBJ2-5
clone_size: -
v_call: TRBV28
cdr3_length: 15
cdr3_nt: TGTGCCAGCAGTTTAGCCACAGGGAACGTAGAGACCCAGTACTTC
cdr3_aa: CASSLATGNVETQYF

d_call: -
j_call: TRBJ2-2
clone_size: -
v_call: TRBV7-8
cdr3_length: 17
cdr3_nt: TGTGCCAGCAGCTTAATTTCGGGACTTTCGAACACCGGGGAGCTGTTTTTT
cdr3_aa: CASSLISGLSNTGELFF

d_call: -
j_call: TRBJ2-5
clone_size: -
v_call: TRBV6-5
cdr3_length: 12
cdr3_nt: TGTGCCAGCAGTCCGTCGGGGTGGGCCCAGTACTTC
cdr3_aa: CASSPSGWAQYF

d_call: TRBD2
j_call: TRBJ2-2
clone_size: -
v_call: TRBV7-2
cdr3_length: 15
cdr3_nt: TGTGCCAGCAGTTTTAGCGGGACGAACACCGGGGAGCTGTTTTTT
cdr3_aa: CASSFSGTNTGELFF

d_call: TRBD2
j_call: TRBJ2-7
clone_size: -
v_call: TRBV15
cdr3_length: 16
cdr3_nt: TGTGCCACCAGCAGAATCCCGACTAGCGGAGACTACGAGCAGTACTTC
cdr3_aa: CATSRIPTSGDYEQYF

d_call: TRBD1
j_call: TRBJ2-4
clone_size: once
v_call: TRBV6-6
cdr3_length: 12
cdr3_nt: TGTGCCAGCACGACAGGGAAAAACATTCAGTACTTC
cdr3_aa: CASTTGKNIQYF

d_call: -
j_call: TRBJ2-7
clone_size: -
v_call: TRBV14
cdr3_length: 12
cdr3_nt: TGTGCCAGCAGCCAAGTACAGGGCGAGCAGTACTTC
cdr3_aa: CASSQVQGEQYF

d_call: TRBD1
j_call: TRBJ2-3
clone_size: -
v_call: TRBV30
cdr3_length: 19
cdr3_nt: TGTGCCTGGAGTGTCCGCTCAGACAGGGGTAGCATGAGCACAGATACGCAGTATTTT
cdr3_aa: CAWSVRSDRGSMSTDTQYF

d_call: TRBD2
j_call: TRBJ2-1
clone_size: -
v_call: TRBV11-2
cdr3_length: 13
cdr3_nt: TGTGCCACTACTAGCGGGGGGATCAATGAGCAGTTCTTC
cdr3_aa: CATTSGGINEQFF

d_call: -
j_call: TRBJ1-1
clone_size: -
v_call: TRBV6-5
cdr3_length: 14
cdr3_nt: TGTGCCAGCAGTTACTGGGGGCAAGACACTGAAGCTTTCTTT
cdr3_aa: CASSYWGQDTEAFF

d_call: TRBD1
j_call: TRBJ2-5
clone_size: once
v_call: TRBV7-2
cdr3_length: 14
cdr3_nt: TGTGCCAGCAGCTTAGCGGGACAGCTGGAGACCCAGTACTTC
cdr3_aa: CASSLAGQLETQYF

d_call: TRBD1
j_call: TRBJ2-7
clone_size: -
v_call: TRBV7-8
cdr3_length: 15
cdr3_nt: TGTGCCACCTGCCTTTCGAGGGACAGCTCCTACGAGCAGTACTTC
cdr3_aa: CATCLSRDSSYEQYF

d_call: TRBD1
j_call: TRBJ1-2
clone_size: once
v_call: TRBV5-1
cdr3_length: 15
cdr3_nt: TGCGCCAGCAGCCCGGGACAGGGTAGTTTCTATGGCTACACCTTC
cdr3_aa: CASSPGQGSFYGYTF

d_call: TRBD1
j_call: TRBJ2-5
clone_size: -
v_call: TRBV6-5
cdr3_length: 14
cdr3_nt: TGTGCCACCAATTCGGGACAGGGGCAAGAGACCCAGTACTTC
cdr3_aa: CATNSGQGQETQYF

d_call: TRBD2
j_call: TRBJ2-7
clone_size: -
v_call: TRBV18
cdr3_length: 16
cdr3_nt: TGTGCCAGCTCACCAATGGGGACTAGCGGGTCCTACGAGCAGTACTTC
cdr3_aa: CASSPMGTSGSYEQYF

d_call: TRBD1
j_call: TRBJ1-6
clone_size: -
v_call: TRBV5-3
cdr3_length: 13
cdr3_nt: TGTGCCAGAAGCTCGACAGGGTACTCACCCCTCCACTTT
cdr3_aa: CARSSTGYSPLHF

d_call: TRBD1
j_call: TRBJ2-7
clone_size: -
v_call: TRBV9
cdr3_length: 14
cdr3_nt: TGTGCCAGCAGCGTAGCGGACAGGGGCCACGAGCAGTACTTC
cdr3_aa: CASSVADRGHEQYF

d_call: -
j_call: TRBJ1-2
clone_size: once
v_call: TRBV5-4
cdr3_length: 14
cdr3_nt: TGTGCCAGCAGCTTGCGAACAGGGTACTATGGCTACACCTTC
cdr3_aa: CASSLRTGYYGYTF

d_call: -
j_call: TRBJ1-1
clone_size: -
v_call: TRBV14
cdr3_length: 16
cdr3_nt: TGTGCCAGCAGCCAAGCCCGGGGGCGGGGGGGCGCTGAAGCTTTCTTT
cdr3_aa: CASSQARGRGGAEAFF

d_call: -
j_call: TRBJ2-5
clone_size: -
v_call: TRBV5-1
cdr3_length: 14
cdr3_nt: TGCGCCAGCAGCTTGGCCCGGGGCCAAGAGACCCAGTACTTC
cdr3_aa: CASSLARGQETQYF

d_call: TRBD2
j_call: TRBJ2-1
clone_size: -
v_call: TRBV7-9
cdr3_length: 15
cdr3_nt: TGTGCCAGCAGTTGGACTAGCGGGACATACAATGAGCAGTTCTTC
cdr3_aa: CASSWTSGTYNEQFF

d_call: TRBD2
j_call: TRBJ2-3
clone_size: -
v_call: TRBV2
cdr3_length: 18
cdr3_nt: TGTGCCAGCAGTGGCTGGACTAGCGGGAGGGCCGGGGCAGATACGCAGTATTTT
cdr3_aa: CASSGWTSGRAGADTQYF

d_call: TRBD1
j_call: TRBJ1-4
clone_size: once
v_call: TRBV11-3
cdr3_length: 15
cdr3_nt: TGTGCCAGCAGCCCGGCTTGGACAGGGAATGAAAAACTGTTTTTT
cdr3_aa: CASSPAWTGNEKLFF

d_call: -
j_call: TRBJ2-7
clone_size: -
v_call: TRBV4-1
cdr3_length: 13
cdr3_nt: TGCGCCAGCAGCTCCGGGACTTCCTACGAGCAGTACTTC
cdr3_aa: CASSSGTSYEQYF

d_call: -
j_call: TRBJ1-1
clone_size: -
v_call: TRBV5-4
cdr3_length: 12
cdr3_nt: TGTGCCAGCAGCGGCCAGGGCACTGAAGCTTTCTTT
cdr3_aa: CASSGQGTEAFF

d_call: -
j_call: TRBJ2-1
clone_size: -
v_call: TRBV7-9
cdr3_length: 16
cdr3_nt: TGTGCCAGCAGCTTATGGTTGAGAGCCGCCTACAATGAGCAGTTCTTC
cdr3_aa: CASSLWLRAAYNEQFF